These 21 T cell receptor beta chains came from one sample sequenced in a study of blood T cell repertoires in COVID-19. TCRdb's copy holds only in-frame clones and misses some; the assay was immunoSEQ multiplex PCR. The sample lists about 100,000 clones, approximately 90% seen once, with 0.97% in the top ten. Sequencing input: peripheral blood. The receptors come from a man aged 55 to 70 with acute or convalescent COVID-19.

This sequence joins TRBV14 and TRBJ2-1; 11 bases agree with TRBD2. This CDR3 comprises 15 residues. The V gene end was trimmed by 0 bases and the J gene end by 7 bases; junction bases not matched to a gene: 2. Germline values: CDR1 SGHDN, CDR2 FVKESK. CDR3 sequence: CASSQDSGRVNEQFF. CDR3 DNA: TGTGCCAGCAGCCAAGATAGCGGGAGGGTTAATGAGCAGTTCTTC.

The count of this clone is one. The rearrangement links TRBV11-3 to TRBJ2-2, with 8 bases fitting TRBD1. Germline CDR1 and CDR2: SGHNT and YENEEA. After removal of 3 bases from V and 1 base from J, the junction contained 4 bases not matched to a gene. This CDR3 comprises 16 residues. Written as DNA, the CDR3 is TGTGCCAGCAGCTTCGGCAGGGGGCAGAACACCGGGGAGCTGTTTTTT. Translating gives CASSFGRGQNTGELFF. Combining the CDR3 with reference TRBV11-3 and TRBJ2-2 gives the whole variable domain EAGVVQSPRYKIIEKKQPVAFWCNPISGHNTLYWYLQNLGQGPELLIRYENEEAVDDSQLPKDRFSAERLKGVDSTLKIQPAELGDSAVYLCASSFGRGQNTGELFFGEGSRLTVL.

The V gene is TRBV10-2, the J gene TRBJ2-2; D is possibly TRBD2 (5 bases). V lost 7 bases and J lost 1, with 16 bases in between. Germline loops: CDR1 WSHSY, CDR2 SAAADI. The CDR3 runs to 16 residues. CDR3 nucleotide sequence: TGCGCCAGCACCGGTATTGACGGGGTGAACACCGGGGAGCTGTTTTTT. It specifies CASTGIDGVNTGELFF.

The rearrangement links TRBV6-2 or TRBV6-3 to TRBJ1-1; D gene unclear. The germline V and J ends were trimmed by 6 bases and 0 bases, with 14 bases remaining between them. CDR3 length equals 15 residues. In germline, CDR1 is MNHEY, CDR2 SVGEGT. The CDR3 DNA reads TGTGCCAGCAGCCCTATCAGCGTCATGAACACTGAAGCTTTCTTT. Protein: CASSPISVMNTEAFF.

The chain has TRBV7-3 and TRBJ2-2; D not certain. Per germline, CDR1 SGHTA and CDR2 FQGTGA. V lost 5 bases, J lost 4 bases, and 14 bases lay in between. The CDR3 is 15 residues long. The CDR3: CASSQNRPGTGELFF. In nucleotides, the CDR3 is TGTGCCAGCAGCCAGAATCGGCCGGGCACCGGGGAGCTGTTTTTT.

This clone was recorded only once. V is TRBV7-9 and J is TRBJ1-1; no firm D call. CDR3 length equals 14 residues. Trimming removed 1 base from V and 1 base from J, with 7 bases in between. Germline values: CDR1 SEHNR, CDR2 FQNEAQ (reference sequence). CDR3 region: CASSLGGSNTEAFF. CDR3 DNA: TGTGCCAGCAGCTTAGGAGGGTCGAACACTGAAGCTTTCTTT.

V usage is TRBV13 and J usage is TRBJ2-3; D not resolved. The germline CDR1 and CDR2 sequences are PRHDT and FYEKMQ (reference sequence). V was pared by 2 bases and J by 0 bases, with 6 bases between. The CDR3 runs to 14 residues. The CDR3 nucleotides are TGTGCCAGCAGCTTATTGACAAGCACAGATACGCAGTATTTT. This gives the protein CASSLLTSTDTQYF.

The CDR3 DNA reads as TGTGCCAGCAGCTTAGGGTCGACTAGCGGGAGGGGAACAGAGACCCAGTACTTC. It encodes CASSLGSTSGRGTETQYF. This rearrangement joins TRBV7-3 to TRBJ2-5; 14 bases align to TRBD2. Looked up from germline, CDR1 is SGHTA and CDR2 is FQGTGA. The CDR3 loop spans 18 amino acids. The ends lost 2 bases at V and 4 bases at J; junction bases unmatched: 9.

V usage is TRBV4-2 and J usage is TRBJ2-7; D not certain. The length of the CDR3 is 14 residues. Germline V gene data show CDR1 as LGHNA and CDR2 as YNFKEQ. Trimming left V 0 bases short and J 7 bases short, with 13 bases between. The CDR3 protein is CASSQDLEAREQYF. In DNA, the CDR3 is TGTGCCAGCAGCCAAGATCTTGAGGCGAGGGAGCAGTACTTC.

This clone appeared a single time. J is TRBJ2-1 and V is TRBV19; D possibly corresponds to TRBD1 (6 bases). This CDR3 is built from 15 residues. Germline lookup yields CDR1 LNHDA and CDR2 SQIVND (reference sequence). Trimming removed 1 base from V and 2 bases from J, with 9 bases in between. The CDR3 region is CASSIAGQAYNEQFF. The CDR3 nucleotides read TGTGCCAGTAGTATAGCGGGACAAGCCTACAATGAGCAGTTCTTC.

The V gene is TRBV27, the J gene TRBJ1-2; 9 nucleotides match TRBD1. The CDR3 contains 18 residues. V shed 8 bases and J 4 bases; nucleotides not matched to a gene: 20. Germline V gives CDR1 MNHEY, CDR2 SMNVEV (reference sequence). The chain's CDR3 is CASWGGLRTGGIRYGYTF. The DNA of the CDR3 is TGTGCCAGCTGGGGGGGGCTGAGAACAGGGGGCATTCGCTATGGCTACACCTTC.

The V call is TRBV29-1, the J call TRBJ1-1; the match to TRBD1 covers 7 bases. Germline loops: CDR1 SQVTM, CDR2 ANQGSEA. CDR3 length: 10 amino acids. The V gene end was trimmed by 7 bases and the J gene end by 8 bases; junction bases not matched to a gene: 4. CDR3 DNA: TGCAGCGCTGGGACAGCAGAAGCTTTCTTT. Encoded protein: CSAGTAEAFF.

The chain combines TRBV19 with TRBJ2-3, with D maybe TRBD2 (6 bases). The CDR3 has 17 amino acids. The germline gives CDR1 LNHDA, CDR2 SQIVND (reference sequence). The ends were cut back, 0 bases at V and 2 bases at J, with 15 bases in the middle. The CDR3 spells CASSIEIIGTPTDTQYF. CDR3 in DNA: TGTGCCAGTAGTATAGAGATTATCGGGACTCCCACAGATACGCAGTATTTT.

A few counts support this clone. Other DNA variants within this sample encode the same CDR3. The chain combines TRBV29-1 with TRBJ1-1, with D possibly TRBD1 on 5 matching bases. CDR1 is SQVTM and CDR2 is ANQGSEA in the germline V gene. With 4 bases removed from V and 1 base from J, the gap between germline ends came to 10 bases. The CDR3 has 13 residues. The CDR3 protein is CSVVQGGNTEAFF. The CDR3 DNA follows: TGCAGCGTTGTGCAGGGAGGGAACACTGAAGCTTTCTTT.

The chain recombines TRBV7-8 with TRBJ2-2; 10 nucleotides agree with TRBD1. Losses at the gene ends were 0 bases for V and 3 bases for J; bases not matched to a gene: 4. The CDR3 runs to 17 residues. From germline, CDR1 is SGHVS and CDR2 FQNEAQ. The CDR3 DNA reads as TGTGCCAGCAGCTTAGCTGGGACAGGGGAACACACCGGGGAGCTGTTTTTT. This gives the protein CASSLAGTGEHTGELFF.

The chain is built from TRBV6-4 and TRBJ2-1, with 11 bases fitting TRBD2. Germline CDR1 MRHNA, CDR2 SNTAGT. The CDR3 has 14 residues. V gave up 7 bases and J gave up 8 bases; unmatched junction bases: 7. This chain's CDR3 is CASKTSGNHYEQFF. The CDR3 DNA sequence: TGTGCCAGCAAGACTAGCGGGAACCATTATGAGCAGTTCTTC.

V usage is TRBV15 and J usage is TRBJ1-2; unclear D gene. Germline-derived CDR1 and CDR2 are LNHNV and YYDKDF (reference sequence). V was pared by 1 base and J by 4 bases, with 13 bases between. The CDR3 covers 15 residues. The CDR3 bases are TGTGCCACCAGCAGAGGAGTAAAGTCGGGCTATGGCTACACCTTC. It specifies CATSRGVKSGYGYTF.

This clone was picked up one time. The chain is built from TRBV9 and TRBJ1-6; D gene ambiguous. This CDR3 has 15 amino acids. With 3 bases removed from V and 9 bases from J, the gap between germline ends came to 16 bases. Germline V CDR1 and CDR2: SGDLS, YYNGEE. For the CDR3, the DNA is TGTGCCAGCAGCGGTGAACACCTCTCGATTTCACCCCTCCACTTT. It encodes CASSGEHLSISPLHF.

The rearrangement uses TRBV7-9 and TRBJ1-2; D perhaps matches TRBD1 (6 bases). The CDR3 is made up of 14 amino acids. The V and J ends lost 1 base and 8 bases respectively, with 14 bases between them. Germline V lookup: CDR1 SEHNR, CDR2 FQNEAQ (reference sequence). The chain's CDR3 is CASSLGGGPGGYTF. In DNA form, the CDR3 reads TGTGCCAGCAGCTTAGGGGGGGGCCCAGGCGGCTACACCTTC.

On this clone: Other DNA sequences from this sample encode an identical CDR3 as well. V gene TRBV7-6 combines with J gene TRBJ2-7; unclear D gene. Germline V gene lookup returns CDR1 SGHVS and CDR2 FNYEAQ. The CDR3 contains 13 residues. V dropped 6 bases and J dropped 4 bases, with 13 bases sitting between them. This CDR3 reads CASSYGWSYEQYF. Here the CDR3 DNA reads TGTGCCAGCAGTTACGGGTGGTCTTACGAGCAGTACTTC.

This sequence joins TRBV5-8 and TRBJ2-5; the D gene is possibly TRBD2 (6 bases). The germline V gene encodes CDR1 SGHTS and CDR2 YDEGEE. The V end lost 0 bases, the J end lost 5 bases, and 11 bases lay between the germline ends. This CDR3 has 14 residues. CDR3 region: CASSLGQAGETQYF. As DNA, the CDR3 is TGTGCCAGCAGCTTGGGGCAGGCGGGGGAGACCCAGTACTTC.